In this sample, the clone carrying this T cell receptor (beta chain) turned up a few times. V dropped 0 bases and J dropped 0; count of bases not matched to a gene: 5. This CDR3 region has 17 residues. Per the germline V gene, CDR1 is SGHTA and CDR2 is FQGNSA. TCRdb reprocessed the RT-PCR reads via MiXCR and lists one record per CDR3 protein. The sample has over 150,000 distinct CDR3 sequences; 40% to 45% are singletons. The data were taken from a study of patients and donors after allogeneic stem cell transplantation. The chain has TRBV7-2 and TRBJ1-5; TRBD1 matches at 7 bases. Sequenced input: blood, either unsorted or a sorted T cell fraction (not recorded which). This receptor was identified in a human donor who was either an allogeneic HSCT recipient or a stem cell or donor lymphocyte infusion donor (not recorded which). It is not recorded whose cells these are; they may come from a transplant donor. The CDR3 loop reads CASSLAGGSYSNQPQHF. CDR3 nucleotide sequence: TGTGCCAGCAGCTTAGCAGGGGGCTCCTATAGCAATCAGCCCCAGCATTTT.